The 28 T cell receptor beta chains given below trace back to one sample, sequenced in a study of blood T cell repertoires in COVID-19. Libraries were prepared by immunoSEQ multiplex PCR; TCRdb keeps only in-frame clonotypes and omits some of them. The table records roughly 200,000 clones, approximately 80% of them present only once. The specimen sequenced was peripheral blood. These receptors were collected from a woman of 80 years or more with COVID-19, enrolled during active disease.

The chain couples TRBV6-2 or TRBV6-3 to TRBJ2-5; TRBD2 aligns across 7 bases. The length of the CDR3 is 14 residues. The V and J ends lost 4 bases and 3 bases, in that order; junction bases with no gene match: 5. Germline loops: CDR1 MNHEY, CDR2 SVGEGT. This CDR3 is CASSSGGREETQYF. CDR3 DNA sequence: TGTGCCAGCAGTTCCGGCGGGAGAGAAGAGACCCAGTACTTC.

The CDR3 loop reads CASSLLGDSPLHF. In DNA form, the CDR3 reads TGCGCCAGCAGCCTCCTAGGGGATTCACCCCTCCACTTT. The chain employs TRBV4-1 and TRBJ1-6; weak D call: TRBD1 (5 bases). The V end was cut by 4 bases, the J end by 8 bases, with 9 bases between. This CDR3 region has 13 residues. Germline V lookup: CDR1 MGHRA, CDR2 YSYEKL.

V gene TRBV9 combines with J gene TRBJ2-3; 7 bases are shared with TRBD2. CDR1 is SGDLS and CDR2 is YYNGEE in the germline V gene. With 3 bases clipped from V and 0 bases from J, the junction kept 7 bases outside the gene matches. The CDR3 totals 16 residues. The CDR3 spells CASSALVGGSTDTQYF. CDR3 DNA: TGTGCCAGCAGCGCTCTCGTGGGGGGGAGCACAGATACGCAGTATTTT.

CDR3 sequence: CASSLGGELTGQPQHF. The CDR3 coding sequence is TGTGCCAGCAGCCTGGGGGGGGAGCTTACAGGTCAGCCCCAGCATTTT. The chain combines TRBV9 with TRBJ1-5, with D possibly matching TRBD1 (5 bases). The germline V gene encodes CDR1 SGDLS and CDR2 YYNGEE. CDR3 length: 16 residues. The V gene lost 4 bases and the J gene lost 6 bases, with 20 bases spanning the gap.

This sequence joins TRBV5-1 and TRBJ2-3, with D unclear. Trimming left V 2 bases short and J 5 bases short, with 15 bases between. CDR1 is SGHRS and CDR2 is YFSETQ in the germline V gene. CDR3 length: 15 amino acids. CDR3 DNA: TGCGCCAGCAGCTTCGGGTCCCCCAAGAAAGATACGCAGTATTTT. This codes for CASSFGSPKKDTQYF.

The genes are TRBV6-1 and TRBJ2-7; 9 positions agree with TRBD1. The J segment lost 13 bases and the V segment lost 3 bases, leaving 10 bases of the junction unmatched. The germline CDR1 and CDR2 sequences are MNHNS and SASEGT. The CDR3 spans 13 residues. The CDR3 spells CASSEGPGTGRYF. CDR3 nucleotide sequence: TGTGCCAGCAGTGAGGGGCCCGGGACAGGGCGCTACTTC.

The chain recombines TRBV5-1 with TRBJ2-1; tentatively, D is TRBD2 (5 bases). This CDR3 comprises 12 residues. Trimming took 3 bases from V and 8 from J, leaving 9 bases between them. The germline CDR1 and CDR2 sequences are SGHRS and YFSETQ. The DNA for the CDR3 is TGCGCCAGCAGCTCCGGAGGCGATGAGCAGTTCTTC. Its protein product is CASSSGGDEQFF.

V is TRBV7-6 and J is TRBJ1-1, with D maybe TRBD1 (6 bases). V was pared by 5 bases and J by 2 bases, with 12 bases between. This CDR3 contains 14 residues. Looked up from germline, CDR1 is SGHVS and CDR2 is FNYEAQ. In DNA, the CDR3 is TGTGCCAGCAGCCGAGGGGGGGTTAACACTGAAGCTTTCTTT. Amino acid sequence: CASSRGGVNTEAFF.

The table lists this clone with a few counts. This chain joins TRBV7-6 and TRBJ1-3; 7 bases line up with TRBD1. The V gene end was trimmed by 6 bases and the J gene end by 1 base; junction bases not matched to a gene: 6. This CDR3 spans 15 amino acids. Germline values: CDR1 SGHVS, CDR2 FNYEAQ. This CDR3 is CASSLMTGSGNTIYF. The CDR3 coding sequence is TGTGCCAGCAGTTTGATGACAGGGTCTGGAAACACCATATATTTT.

This clone was observed a single time. The chain uses TRBV5-1 and TRBJ2-5; the D gene is possibly TRBD1 (5 bases). The CDR3 is made up of 14 amino acids. CDR1 is SGHRS and CDR2 is YFSETQ in the germline V gene. Trimming cost V 1 base and J 4 bases, with 11 bases left between them. The CDR3 is CASSLSPGPETQYF. The CDR3 region has the DNA TGCGCCAGCAGCTTGTCTCCAGGGCCAGAGACCCAGTACTTC.

V and J are TRBV3-1 (or the pseudogene TRBV3-2) and TRBJ1-1, with D unresolved. The CDR3 length is 14 residues. V lost 3 bases to trimming and J lost 1 base, with 9 bases between them. From germline, CDR1 is LGHDT and CDR2 YNNKEL (reference sequence). The CDR3 loop reads CASSQGGRNTEAFF. The DNA for the CDR3 is TGTGCCAGCAGCCAGGGAGGGAGGAACACTGAAGCTTTCTTT.

CDR3 in DNA: TGCAGCGGATGGACAGGAAGCACAGATACGCAGTATTTT. Protein: CSGWTGSTDTQYF. This rearrangement joins TRBV29-1 to TRBJ2-3, with 7 positions matching TRBD1. Germline V lookup: CDR1 SQVTM, CDR2 ANQGSEA. J lost 0 bases, V lost 7 bases, and 4 bases had no gene match. The CDR3 has 13 amino acids.

This clone was seen a single time. The chain has TRBV5-1 and TRBJ2-6; 7 bases match TRBD1. Germline CDR1 SGHRS, CDR2 YFSETQ. The CDR3 is made up of 18 amino acids. With V trimmed by 0 bases and J by 3 bases, 9 bases remained unmatched. The CDR3 region has the DNA TGCGCCAGCAGCTTGGCTTCCCAGGGGGTATTTGGGGCCAACGTCCTGACTTTC. Protein product: CASSLASQGVFGANVLTF.

This chain links TRBV6-1 with TRBJ1-5, with a tentative D call TRBD1 (6 bases). The CDR3 runs 15 residues. CDR1 MNHNS and CDR2 SASEGT come from the germline V gene. V shed 1 base and J shed 2 bases, with 9 bases lying between them. This CDR3 reads CASSEDRAGNQPQHF. The CDR3 DNA reads as TGTGCCAGCAGTGAAGACAGGGCGGGCAATCAGCCCCAGCATTTT.

The genes are TRBV27 and TRBJ1-6; 8 positions match TRBD1. There are 15 residues in the CDR3. V lost 2 bases to trimming and J lost 10 bases; unmatched junction nucleotides: 7. Germline CDR1 reads MNHEY; CDR2 reads SMNVEV (reference sequence). In DNA, the CDR3 is TGTGCCAGCAGTTTAGATACAGGGGGTATATCACCCCTCCACTTT. This encodes CASSLDTGGISPLHF.

The chain uses TRBV5-4 and TRBJ1-2, with D possibly TRBD1 on 5 matching bases. V was shortened by 0 bases and J by 8 bases, with 8 bases between the two germline ends. The CDR3 totals 12 residues. Per the germline V gene, CDR1 is SGHNT and CDR2 is YYREEE (reference sequence). The CDR3 here is CASSLDRGGYTF. CDR3 bases: TGTGCCAGCAGCTTGGATAGGGGAGGCTACACCTTC.

The gene calls are TRBV4-1 and TRBJ1-2, with 7 nucleotides matching TRBD1. The CDR3 is 16 amino acids. J was trimmed by 4 bases and V by 4 bases; bases with no gene match: 12. Germline loops: CDR1 MGHRA, CDR2 YSYEKL. CDR3 nucleotide sequence: TGCGCCAGCAGCCGAGGCGGGGACAGAGAAGGCTATGGCTACACCTTC. Its translation is CASSRGGDREGYGYTF.

The chain couples TRBV7-9 to TRBJ2-1; a weak D match, TRBD1 (5 bases). V lost 5 bases and J lost 6, with 14 bases in between. This CDR3 has 14 amino acids. CDR1 is SEHNR and CDR2 is FQNEAQ in the germline V gene (reference sequence). CDR3: CASSLSFGANEQFF. CDR3 coding DNA: TGTGCCAGCAGCCTTTCCTTTGGGGCCAATGAGCAGTTCTTC.

This rearrangement joins TRBV27 to TRBJ1-5; 10 bases fit TRBD1. This CDR3 has 15 residues. The V and J ends lost 6 bases and 4 bases, in that order; junction bases with no gene match: 6. Germline values: CDR1 MNHEY, CDR2 SMNVEV (reference sequence). This CDR3 is CASRAPGQGNQPQHF. CDR3 bases: TGTGCCAGCAGGGCGCCGGGACAGGGGAATCAGCCCCAGCATTTT.

The chain combines TRBV6-5 with TRBJ2-7, with TRBD1 matching over 8 bases. The CDR3 spans 15 residues. The germline V gene has CDR1 MNHEY and CDR2 SVGAGI. Trimming cost V 7 bases and J 0 bases; bases outside gene matches: 8. The chain's CDR3 is CASTDTGGSSYEQYF. For the CDR3, the DNA is TGTGCCAGCACCGATACAGGGGGTAGCTCCTACGAGCAGTACTTC.

This clone was seen a handful of times. The rearrangement uses TRBV6-6 and TRBJ1-2; 7 positions match TRBD1. Per the germline V gene, CDR1 is MNHNY and CDR2 is SVGAGI (reference sequence). The V gene end was trimmed by 0 bases and the J gene end by 4 bases; junction bases not matched to a gene: 8. The CDR3 contains 16 residues. The CDR3: CASSYSRAGGGYGYTF. The CDR3 nucleotides are TGTGCCAGCAGTTACTCGAGGGCAGGGGGTGGCTATGGCTACACCTTC.

The chain recombines TRBV5-1 with TRBJ2-1; TRBD2 matches at 10 bases. CDR1 and CDR2 (germline): SGHRS, YFSETQ. With V trimmed by 0 bases and J by 0 bases, 12 bases remained unmatched. The CDR3 spans 20 residues. CDR3 residues: CASSLVASGSFFSSYNEQFF. In DNA form, the CDR3 reads TGCGCCAGCAGCTTGGTGGCTAGCGGGAGTTTTTTCAGCTCCTACAATGAGCAGTTCTTC. Full variable domain (missing parts from reference TRBV5-1 and TRBJ2-1): KAGVTQTPRYLIKTRGQQVTLSCSPISGHRSVSWYQQTPGQGLQFLFEYFSETQRNKGNFPGRFSGRQFSNSRSEMNVSTLELGDSALYLCASSLVASGSFFSSYNEQFFGPGTRLTVL.

The V gene is TRBV5-1, the J gene TRBJ2-3, with TRBD2 matching over 15 bases. The CDR3 is made up of 19 amino acids. Trimming removed 0 bases from V and 2 bases from J; junction bases left unmatched: 7. Germline V gene data show CDR1 as SGHRS and CDR2 as YFSETQ. The CDR3 here is CASSLVGLAGGWDTDTQYF. In nucleotides, the CDR3 is TGCGCCAGCAGCTTGGTGGGACTAGCGGGAGGATGGGACACAGATACGCAGTATTTT.

This chain uses TRBV3-1 (or the pseudogene TRBV3-2) with TRBJ2-3, with 8 bases identical to TRBD2. This CDR3 spans 17 amino acids. Germline V gene data show CDR1 as LGHDT and CDR2 as YNNKEL (reference sequence). The J segment lost 0 bases and the V segment lost 1 base, leaving 6 bases of the junction unmatched. The CDR3 nucleotides read TGTGCCAGCAGCCAAGGAACTAGCGGCCTTAGCACAGATACGCAGTATTTT. It specifies CASSQGTSGLSTDTQYF.

This chain joins TRBV14 and TRBJ1-5; D may be TRBD1 (5 bases). The CDR3 loop spans 13 amino acids. CDR1 is SGHDN, CDR2 FVKESK, per germline. Trimming pared 4 bases from V and 2 bases from J, leaving 6 bases between. CDR3 loop: CASSRGRNQPQHF. The DNA for the CDR3 is TGTGCCAGCAGCCGGGGCCGCAATCAGCCCCAGCATTTT.

This chain joins TRBV7-9 and TRBJ1-4, with TRBD1 as a possible D gene (6 bases). The CDR3 runs to 15 residues. V lost 4 bases to trimming and J lost 4 bases, with 13 bases between them. Germline V CDR1 and CDR2: SEHNR, FQNEAQ (reference sequence). CDR3 in amino acids: CASSSGQRGNEKLFF. Written as DNA, the CDR3 is TGTGCCAGCAGCTCCGGACAGAGGGGTAATGAAAAACTGTTTTTT.

The rearrangement uses TRBV11-2 and TRBJ2-7; D unclear. CDR3 length equals 13 residues. CDR1 SGHAT and CDR2 FQNNGV come from the germline V gene. The V end was cut by 1 base, the J end by 0 bases, with 4 bases between. In DNA form, the CDR3 reads TGTGCCAGCAGCTTAGCCAGCTCCTACGAGCAGTACTTC. It encodes CASSLASSYEQYF. Full variable domain (outside the CDR3, taken from reference TRBV11-2 and TRBJ2-7): EAGVAQSPRYKIIEKRQSVAFWCNPISGHATLYWYQQILGQGPKLLIQFQNNGVVDDSQLPKDRFSAERLKGVDSTLKIQPAKLEDSAVYLCASSLASSYEQYFGPGTRLTVT.

There are a few counts of this clone. The V call is TRBV7-4, the J call TRBJ2-1, with TRBD2 matching 7 bases. Germline assignment: CDR1 SGHVT and CDR2 SQSDAQ. The CDR3 sequence is 18 residues long. Trimming cost V 3 bases and J 7 bases; bases outside gene matches: 18. CDR3 loop: CASSFPGYREMGGNEQFF. The CDR3 DNA reads TGTGCCAGCAGCTTCCCCGGCTACCGGGAGATGGGGGGGAATGAGCAGTTCTTC. Together with reference TRBV7-4 and TRBJ2-1, the CDR3 gives the full variable domain: GAGVSQSPRYKVAKRGRDVALRCDSISGHVTLYWYRQTLGQGSEVLTYSQSDAQRDKSGRPSGRFSAERPERSVSTLKIQRTEQGDSAVYLCASSFPGYREMGGNEQFFGPGTRLTVL.